What follows is one T cell receptor (beta chain) and its context. Recruitment covered 20 to 25 US areas and drew participants whose ages spanned roughly 18 to 100 years. Membership in each cohort depended on participant-reported clinical history. Measured with immunoSEQ multiplex PCR; TCRdb has only the in-frame clones, and not every one. In the table there are more than 150,000 clones, 84% of which are singletons. These data are taken from a study of blood T cell repertoires in COVID-19. Study context: The analysed material was cDNA or gDNA that came from T cells, B-cell-depleted T cells, or PBMCs.

The CDR3 length is 13 residues. Germline V gene lookup returns CDR1 LGHDT and CDR2 YNNKEL (reference sequence). V lost 4 bases, J lost 9 bases, and 15 bases lay in between. Sequencing was done on a sample of PBMCs or T cells enriched from blood (not recorded which). The sequence came from a woman aged 50 to 60 who had recovered from COVID-19. The chain has TRBV3-1 (or the pseudogene TRBV3-2) and TRBJ1-2; tentatively, D is TRBD1 (5 bases). The chain's CDR3 is CASSPSGGGSYTF. CDR3 bases: TGTGCCAGCAGCCCGTCCGGGGGTGGAAGCTACACCTTC.